This T cell receptor (beta chain) was captured by sequencing in a study of cytomegalovirus exposure and HLA in healthy donors. General study results and limits: Some V segments, including TRBV6-2 and TRBV6-3, were excluded as indistinguishable. Within a later analysis, the majority of CMV-associated TCR beta chains appeared HLA-restricted. It was shown in a later analysis that HLA-associated TCR beta chains were more clonally expanded than other, equally common chains.

This CDR3 has 15 residues. Germline V gives CDR1 SGHDT, CDR2 YYEEEE. Trimming took off 6 bases at V and 0 bases at J, with 14 bases between the two ends. For this clone: Antigen specificity is unknown.

Amplification used 60 Vbeta primers and 13 Jbeta primers. Some clones are missing from TCRdb's copy, which holds only in-frame ones; the method was immunoSEQ multiplex PCR. The sample consists of about 120,000 clones, about 69% of them appearing once. The chain has TRBV5-6 and TRBJ2-3; no clear D gene. The receptor comes from a woman aged 18-35 years in good health and CMV-seronegative. Sequencing was done on a sample of PBMCs. CDR3 sequence (DNA): TGTGCCAGCACCCCCAGGCATTCTAGCACAGATACGCAGTATTTT. Translated, it gives CASTPRHSSTDTQYF.